These 29 T cell receptor beta chains were all obtained from the same sample, sequenced in a study of identifying expanded T cells in peripheral blood. Measured with immunoSEQ multiplex PCR; TCRdb has only the in-frame clones, and not every one. In the table there are 65,000 to 95,000 clones, approximately 90% of which are singletons. Source material: blood. All receptors come from a person aged 18 to 75 in good health.

J is TRBJ2-7 and V is TRBV4-2, with no clear D. V lost 4 bases and J lost 3, with 7 bases in between. This CDR3 is 12 amino acids long. CDR1 and CDR2 (germline): LGHNA, YNFKEQ. The CDR3 reads CASSPDGYEQYF. As DNA, the CDR3 is TGTGCCAGCAGCCCGGATGGCTACGAGCAGTACTTC.

The table lists this clone with a few counts. The rearrangement links TRBV19 to TRBJ1-2; TRBD1 aligns across 7 bases. The CDR3 contains 16 residues. Germline assignment: CDR1 LNHDA and CDR2 SQIVND (reference sequence). With 5 bases clipped from V and 6 bases from J, the junction kept 15 bases outside the gene matches. The DNA of the CDR3 is TGTGCCAGTAGTCCACGACAGGGAATGGGCTTGAATGGCTACACCTTC. Amino acids: CASSPRQGMGLNGYTF.

CDR3: CASSLSRVQGDYGYTF. Written as DNA, the CDR3 is TGTGCCAGCAGCTTAAGCAGGGTACAGGGCGATTATGGCTACACCTTC. The chain combines TRBV7-3 with TRBJ1-2, with D perhaps matching TRBD1 (6 bases). Germline CDR1 reads SGHTA; CDR2 reads FQGTGA. There are 16 residues in the CDR3. Trimming cost V 1 base and J 5 bases, with 17 bases left between them.

The gene calls are TRBV30 and TRBJ2-3; TRBD2 might be the D (5 bases). Deletions cut 2 bases from V and 3 bases from J, with 15 bases between. From germline, CDR1 is GTSNPN and CDR2 SVGIG (reference sequence). There are 15 residues in the CDR3. The CDR3 DNA follows: TGTGCCTGGAGTAAGGGCGGGCTGGAAACAGATACGCAGTATTTT. The encoded protein is CAWSKGGLETDTQYF.

The V and J genes are TRBV2 and TRBJ1-4; D uncertain. Trimming stripped 1 base from V and 8 bases from J, with 8 bases between. Germline V gene data show CDR1 as SNHLY and CDR2 as FYNNEI. This CDR3 spans 13 amino acids. CDR3 loop: CASSEEWREKLFF. DNA for the CDR3: TGTGCCAGCAGTGAAGAGTGGAGAGAAAAACTGTTTTTT. The full variable domain, with the rest looked up from reference TRBV2 and TRBJ1-4, is EPEVTQTPSHQVTQMGQEVILRCVPISNHLYFYWYRQILGQKVEFLVSFYNNEISEKSEIFDDQFSVERPDGSNFTLKIRSTKLEDSAMYFCASSEEWREKLFFGSGTQLSVL.

This clone has just a few counts. The chain recombines TRBV19 with TRBJ2-7; no definite D call. Germline CDR1 LNHDA, CDR2 SQIVND (reference sequence). V lost 5 bases to trimming and J lost 6 bases, with 8 bases between them. The CDR3 totals 11 residues. CDR3 in DNA: TGTGCCAGTAGTGATTTCGTCGAGCAGTACTTC. It encodes CASSDFVEQYF.

Regarding this clone: The sample holds other DNA sequences that translate to the same CDR3. The V call is TRBV5-1, the J call TRBJ2-1; TRBD2 aligns across 10 bases. V lost 4 bases to trimming and J lost 1 base; unmatched junction nucleotides: 2. The germline CDR1 and CDR2 sequences are SGHRS and YFSETQ. This CDR3 contains 15 residues. The CDR3 DNA sequence: TGCGCCAGCAGCCTAGCGGGAGCGTCCTACAATGAGCAGTTCTTC. This gives the protein CASSLAGASYNEQFF.

In its sample, this clone was seen once. This sequence joins TRBV9 and TRBJ2-5; D is possibly TRBD1 or TRBD2 (5 bases each). Germline loops: CDR1 SGDLS, CDR2 YYNGEE. V lost 0 bases to trimming and J lost 4 bases, with 13 bases between them. The CDR3 sequence is 15 residues long. CDR3 residues: CASSVGGVSGETQYF. In DNA form, the CDR3 reads TGTGCCAGCAGCGTAGGAGGGGTTTCGGGAGAGACCCAGTACTTC. Combining the CDR3 with reference TRBV9 and TRBJ2-5 gives the whole variable domain DSGVTQTPKHLITATGQRVTLRCSPRSGDLSVYWYQQSLDQGLQFLIQYYNGEERAKGNILERFSAQQFPDLHSELNLSSLELGDSALYFCASSVGGVSGETQYFGPGTRLLVL.

The chain links TRBV18 to TRBJ2-5; 11 nucleotides match TRBD2. The V gene's germline CDR1 is KGHSH and CDR2 LQKENI. This CDR3 is built from 16 residues. The J segment lost 5 bases and the V segment lost 3 bases, leaving 8 bases of the junction unmatched. For the CDR3, the DNA is TGTGCCAGCTCACCGGCTAGCGGGAGGCTGGGGGAGACCCAGTACTTC. This encodes CASSPASGRLGETQYF.

This rearrangement joins TRBV5-4 to TRBJ1-1; D possibly corresponds to TRBD1 (5 bases). This CDR3 region has 14 residues. V lost 2 bases and J lost 2, with 10 bases in between. Germline V gives CDR1 SGHNT, CDR2 YYREEE (reference sequence). CDR3 in amino acids: CASSLRDGNTEAFF. The DNA for the CDR3 is TGTGCCAGCAGCTTACGGGACGGTAACACTGAAGCTTTCTTT.

V gene TRBV9 combines with J gene TRBJ1-2, with TRBD1 as a possible D gene (5 bases). The CDR3 contains 17 residues. CDR1 is SGDLS and CDR2 is YYNGEE in the germline V gene. V lost 0 bases and J 4 bases, leaving 19 bases between the germline ends. This CDR3 is CASSVGAWQGEGYGYTF. The CDR3 DNA is TGTGCCAGCAGCGTAGGGGCGTGGCAGGGTGAAGGCTATGGCTACACCTTC.

V usage is TRBV9 and J usage is TRBJ1-3, with D possibly TRBD1 on 5 matching bases. The CDR3 is 16 amino acids. Trimming took off 3 bases at V and 4 bases at J, with 17 bases between the two ends. From germline, CDR1 is SGDLS and CDR2 YYNGEE. The CDR3 DNA reads TGTGCCAGCAGCGCTTCTCTTCCTGGGGCCGGAAACACCATATATTTT. Protein: CASSASLPGAGNTIYF.

This clone was observed once. The chain employs TRBV6-1 and TRBJ1-2; D perhaps matches TRBD1 (5 bases). V lost 0 bases, J lost 2 bases, and 10 bases lay in between. The CDR3 consists of 15 residues. Germline V CDR1 and CDR2: MNHNS, SASEGT. The CDR3 protein is CASSEARAGNYGYTF. DNA for the CDR3: TGTGCCAGCAGTGAAGCGCGGGCAGGGAACTATGGCTACACCTTC.

The chain combines TRBV6-6 with TRBJ2-7; D possibly uses TRBD1 or TRBD2 (6 bases each). From germline, CDR1 is MNHNY and CDR2 SVGAGI (reference sequence). Trimming cost V 6 bases and J 7 bases, with 22 bases left between them. This CDR3 is built from 15 residues. CDR3 sequence: CASSRGRLTLGEQYF. CDR3 coding DNA: TGTGCCAGCAGCCGGGGGCGGCTCACCCTCGGGGAGCAGTACTTC.

This chain connects TRBV6-5 to TRBJ2-7; the D gene could be TRBD1 or TRBD2 (5 bases each). The CDR3 has 13 residues. Trimming stripped 4 bases from V and 6 bases from J, with 13 bases between. Germline CDR1 and CDR2: MNHEY and SVGAGI. CDR3 loop: CASSSPRETEQYF. For the CDR3, the DNA is TGTGCCAGCAGTTCCCCCAGGGAGACCGAGCAGTACTTC.

Here the CDR3 reads CASSQVGRYNEQFF. DNA for the CDR3: TGCGCCAGCAGCCAAGTGGGGAGATACAATGAGCAGTTCTTC. The chain couples TRBV4-3 to TRBJ2-1; D is perhaps TRBD2 (5 bases). This CDR3 region has 14 residues. Germline V gene data show CDR1 as LGHNA and CDR2 as YSLEER. Trimming took 1 base from V and 4 from J, leaving 8 bases between them.

The rearrangement links TRBV6-5 to TRBJ2-7; 7 positions agree with TRBD1. Unmatched junction bases numbered 10, after V lost 6 bases and J lost 2 bases. Germline-derived CDR1 and CDR2 are MNHEY and SVGAGI. The CDR3 runs 15 residues. This chain's CDR3 is CASRTPGQSAYEQYF. The CDR3, as DNA: TGTGCCAGCAGAACCCCGGGACAGTCCGCCTACGAGCAGTACTTC.

This clone was observed a handful of times. The rearrangement links TRBV19 to TRBJ1-3; 7 positions agree with TRBD1. Germline trimming cut 5 bases from V and 5 bases from J; bases unmatched to any gene: 6. This CDR3 comprises 14 residues. Per germline, CDR1 LNHDA and CDR2 SQIVND (reference sequence). CDR3 bases: TGTGCCAGTAGTCCGGAGACAGGGAGAAACACCATATATTTT. This translates into CASSPETGRNTIYF.

The rearrangement joins TRBV29-1 to TRBJ2-7; 11 bases fit TRBD1. V was clipped by 0 bases and J by 3 bases; unmatched bases: 1. This CDR3 has 14 residues. The germline CDR1 and CDR2 sequences are SQVTM and ANQGSEA. CDR3 nucleotides: TGCAGCGTTGAAGATGGGACAGGGGGCTACGAGCAGTACTTC. This gives the protein CSVEDGTGGYEQYF.

The chain employs TRBV19 and TRBJ1-2; D is unclear. In germline, CDR1 is LNHDA, CDR2 SQIVND (reference sequence). CDR3 length: 14 amino acids. The V end was cut by 5 bases, the J end by 4 bases, with 14 bases between. The chain's CDR3 is CASSGRFPPYGYTF. For the CDR3, the DNA is TGTGCCAGTAGTGGGCGCTTCCCTCCCTATGGCTACACCTTC.

The J gene is TRBJ2-7, the V gene TRBV23-1; 8 bases map to TRBD1. TRBV23-1 is an ORF, and what it does is uncertain. The V and J ends lost 3 bases and 3 bases, in that order; junction bases with no gene match: 28. The CDR3 totals 22 residues. The CDR3 DNA reads TGCGCCAGCAGTCACCCGTTTCTTGTGGAGGCCGGGACAGGACGACCCAACTACGAGCAGTACTTC. It translates to CASSHPFLVEAGTGRPNYEQYF.

This clone has only one observation. The gene calls are TRBV4-1 and TRBJ2-5; 9 nucleotides line up with TRBD2. The CDR3 has 16 amino acids. Germline CDR1 reads MGHRA; CDR2 reads YSYEKL. Trimming at V came to 1 base and at J to 4 bases, leaving 7 bases not matched to a gene. The DNA of the CDR3 is TGCGCCAGCAGCCAAGGTAGGACTAGCGAGCGAGAGACCCAGTACTTC. It translates to CASSQGRTSERETQYF.

The V gene is TRBV30, the J gene TRBJ1-2; D is unclear. Germline-derived CDR1 and CDR2 are GTSNPN and SVGIG (reference sequence). Trimming left V 3 bases short and J 4 bases short, with 9 bases between. The CDR3 length is 12 residues. CDR3 bases: TGTGCCTGGAGCGAGGGATTCTATGGCTACACCTTC. This sequence encodes CAWSEGFYGYTF.

This clone was seen just once. V gene TRBV30 combines with J gene TRBJ1-2; the D is unclear. CDR1 and CDR2 from the germline V gene are GTSNPN and SVGIG (reference sequence). The CDR3 length is 13 residues. V shed 1 base and J shed 2 bases, with 8 bases lying between them. The CDR3 nucleotides are TGTGCCTGGAGTGCCGGGATGAACTATGGCTACACCTTC. This codes for CAWSAGMNYGYTF.

V and J are TRBV2 and TRBJ1-3; no clear D gene. Germline values: CDR1 SNHLY, CDR2 FYNNEI. There are 14 residues in the CDR3. Trimming pared 6 bases from V and 0 bases from J, leaving 9 bases between. The CDR3 DNA is TGTGCCAGCAGAGTTGGACTCTCTGGAAACACCATATATTTT. It yields the protein CASRVGLSGNTIYF.

J is TRBJ1-4 and V is TRBV5-6; TRBD1 aligns across 7 bases. This CDR3 region has 13 residues. Germline V gene lookup returns CDR1 SGHDT and CDR2 YYEEEE. Losses at the gene ends were 1 base for V and 10 bases for J; bases not matched to a gene: 4. Here the CDR3 reads CASSLWAGGKLFF. CDR3 in DNA: TGTGCCAGCAGCTTGTGGGCAGGGGGAAAACTGTTTTTT.

The chain joins TRBV29-1 to TRBJ1-5; 8 bases align to TRBD1. J was trimmed by 6 bases and V by 4 bases; bases with no gene match: 5. Germline assignment: CDR1 SQVTM and CDR2 ANQGSEA. This CDR3 has 13 residues. CDR3 loop: CSVGGTGGQPQHF. As DNA, the CDR3 is TGCAGCGTTGGAGGAACAGGGGGTCAGCCCCAGCATTTT.

The rearrangement uses TRBV7-9 and TRBJ2-7, with D possibly matching TRBD2 (5 bases). Germline-derived CDR1 and CDR2 are SEHNR and FQNEAQ (reference sequence). V lost 0 bases and J lost 4, with 10 bases in between. This CDR3 has 14 residues. The CDR3 region is CASSLAPGTYEQYF. CDR3 bases: TGTGCCAGCAGCTTAGCTCCGGGAACATACGAGCAGTACTTC.

This chain uses TRBV6-1 with TRBJ2-7; 9 bases line up with TRBD1. The germline V gene has CDR1 MNHNS and CDR2 SASEGT. This CDR3 spans 14 amino acids. Trimming took 6 bases from V and 6 from J; bases not matched to a gene: 9. The CDR3 region is CASSPTGGLTEQYF. CDR3 in DNA: TGTGCCAGCAGCCCTACAGGGGGCTTGACCGAGCAGTACTTC.